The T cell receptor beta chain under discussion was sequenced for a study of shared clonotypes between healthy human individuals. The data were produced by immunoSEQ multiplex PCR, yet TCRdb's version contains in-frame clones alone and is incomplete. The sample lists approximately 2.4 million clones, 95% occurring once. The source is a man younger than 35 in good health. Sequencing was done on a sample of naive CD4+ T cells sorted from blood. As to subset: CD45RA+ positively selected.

CDR3 protein: CAWSISRQGKKSAGEKLFF. The CDR3 nucleotides read TGTGCCTGGAGTATATCGAGACAGGGAAAGAAGAGTGCTGGTGAAAAACTGTTTTTT. The chain is built from TRBV30 and TRBJ1-4, with 7 bases that match TRBD1. J gave up 7 bases and V 2 bases, and 22 bases lay outside the gene matches. There are 19 residues in the CDR3. Germline assignment: CDR1 GTSNPN and CDR2 SVGIG (reference sequence). The complete variable domain, with remaining parts taken from reference TRBV30 and TRBJ1-4, reads SQTIHQWPATLVQPVGSPLSLECTVEGTSNPNLYWYRQAAGRGLQLLFYSVGIGQISSEVPQNLSASRPQDRQFILSSKKLLLSDSGFYLCAWSISRQGKKSAGEKLFFGSGTQLSVL.